Below, 31 T cell receptor beta chains from the same sample are listed, as sequenced in a study of early T cells in non-severe SARS-CoV-2 infection. MiXCR, applied by TCRdb to the 5' RACE reads, yields one record per CDR3 protein. The profile shows tens of thousands of distinct CDR3 sequences, around 4.5% of them singletons. Sequenced input: whole blood. These TCRs come from an adult who was a healthcare worker with PCR-confirmed SARS-CoV-2 infection or an uninfected control (not recorded which).

This clonotype was counted many times. This chain's CDR3 is CASSPEAGALYGYTF. CDR3 nucleotides: TGTGCCAGCTCGCCGGAGGCAGGGGCCCTCTATGGCTACACCTTC. This chain joins TRBV18 and TRBJ1-2; D might be TRBD1 (6 bases). The germline V and J ends were trimmed by 6 bases and 4 bases, with 18 bases remaining between them. Germline CDR1 KGHSH, CDR2 LQKENI. The CDR3 loop spans 15 amino acids. Supplemented by reference TRBV18 and TRBJ1-2, the full variable domain reads NAGVMQNPRHLVRRRGQEARLRCSPMKGHSHVYWYRQLPEEGLKFMVYLQKENIIDESGMPKERFSAEFPKEGPSILRIQQVVRGDSAAYFCASSPEAGALYGYTFGSGTRLTVV.

This clonotype was observed a handful of times. This sequence joins TRBV18 and TRBJ2-1, with D perhaps assigned TRBD1 or TRBD2 (5 bases each). The V gene lost 3 bases and the J gene lost 4 bases, with 13 bases spanning the gap. The CDR3 has 15 residues. The germline gives CDR1 KGHSH, CDR2 LQKENI. CDR3 sequence: CASSPGRGRYNEQFF. Here the CDR3 DNA reads TGTGCCAGCTCACCGGGACGGGGAAGGTACAATGAGCAGTTCTTC.

This rearrangement joins TRBV6-5 to TRBJ2-7; D gene ambiguous. There are 15 residues in the CDR3. Trimming removed 2 bases from V and 0 bases from J, with 11 bases in between. CDR1 MNHEY and CDR2 SVGAGI come from the germline V gene. The chain's CDR3 is CASSYRLAYSYEQYF. The CDR3 DNA sequence: TGTGCCAGCAGTTACCGGTTAGCTTACTCCTACGAGCAGTACTTC.

This clonotype was detected many times. The chain combines TRBV29-1 with TRBJ2-5; TRBD1 aligns across 7 bases. The CDR3 runs to 14 residues. V dropped 4 bases and J dropped 1; count of bases not matched to a gene: 6. Per the germline V gene, CDR1 is SQVTM and CDR2 is ANQGSEA. The CDR3 DNA reads TGCAGCGTTGTGATGGGACAGCCCCAAGAGACCCAGTACTTC. Protein: CSVVMGQPQETQYF.

This clonotype appeared many times. The chain is built from TRBV9 and TRBJ1-1; a weak D match, TRBD1 (5 bases). The CDR3 totals 14 residues. The V end was cut by 3 bases, the J end by 2 bases, with 11 bases between. Germline V gene sequence: CDR1 SGDLS, CDR2 YYNGEE. This CDR3 is CASSGGRGNTEAFF. For the CDR3, the DNA is TGTGCCAGCAGCGGGGGACGGGGAAACACTGAAGCTTTCTTT. The full variable domain, rest sourced from reference TRBV9 and TRBJ1-1, is DSGVTQTPKHLITATGQRVTLRCSPRSGDLSVYWYQQSLDQGLQFLIQYYNGEERAKGNILERFSAQQFPDLHSELNLSSLELGDSALYFCASSGGRGNTEAFFGQGTRLTVV.

The sample holds many counts of this clonotype. CDR3 region: CASRGAGMSSYNEQFF. In DNA form, the CDR3 reads TGCGCCAGCAGGGGAGCGGGAATGAGCTCCTACAATGAGCAGTTCTTC. The rearrangement links TRBV5-1 to TRBJ2-1; 7 bases map to TRBD2. The V gene's germline CDR1 is SGHRS and CDR2 YFSETQ. The CDR3 loop spans 16 amino acids. V trimming: 5 bases; J trimming: 0 bases; junction bases outside the gene matches: 8.

This clonotype was counted many times. The V gene is TRBV10-3, the J gene TRBJ1-2; 7 bases fit TRBD1. The CDR3 runs 14 residues. The V gene's germline CDR1 is ENHRY and CDR2 SYGVKD. The J segment lost 7 bases and the V segment lost 0 bases, leaving 5 bases of the junction unmatched. Written as DNA, the CDR3 is TGTGCCATCAGTGAGTCTTGGGACAGAGGTGGCTACACCTTC. It is translated as CAISESWDRGGYTF.

This clonotype was observed at least ten times. V usage is TRBV3-1 and J usage is TRBJ2-5; TRBD1 is a possible D gene (5 bases). The CDR3 totals 15 residues. The V end was cut by 4 bases, the J end by 7 bases, with 19 bases between. Germline V gives CDR1 LGHDT, CDR2 YNNKEL (reference sequence). CDR3 loop: CASSPYGPAQGTQYF. The CDR3 bases are TGTGCCAGCAGCCCGTACGGGCCAGCCCAGGGGACCCAGTACTTC.

This clonotype came up many times. The chain has TRBV18 and TRBJ1-1; the match to TRBD1 covers 7 bases. The CDR3 covers 13 residues. CDR1 is KGHSH, CDR2 LQKENI, per germline. The J segment lost 4 bases and the V segment lost 8 bases, leaving 7 bases of the junction unmatched. CDR3 sequence (DNA): TGTGCCAGCAGACGGGACAGACGCACTGAAGCTTTCTTT. It codes for CASRRDRRTEAFF.

There are many counts of this clonotype. The chain recombines TRBV7-2 with TRBJ1-5; the D gene is possibly TRBD1 (5 bases). The CDR3 sequence is 13 residues long. CDR1 SGHTA and CDR2 FQGNSA come from the germline V gene. Trimming stripped 5 bases from V and 11 bases from J, with 16 bases between. DNA of the CDR3: TGTGCCAGCAGCCGGGACGGCCAGATAGCCCAGCATTTT. Its translation is CASSRDGQIAQHF.

This clonotype has a count of ten or more. The chain is built from TRBV5-5 and TRBJ2-1; possible D gene TRBD2, 5 bases. Germline CDR1 SGHKS, CDR2 YYEKEE (reference sequence). Trimming left V 1 base short and J 10 bases short, with 6 bases between. The CDR3 has 11 amino acids. CDR3 nucleotide sequence: TGTGCCAGCAGCTTGCCGGGAGAGCAGTTCTTC. This sequence encodes CASSLPGEQFF.

This clonotype was counted at least ten times. This chain links TRBV29-1 with TRBJ2-3, with 8 positions matching TRBD1. From germline, CDR1 is SQVTM and CDR2 ANQGSEA. The V segment lost 5 bases and the J segment 6 bases; nucleotides outside the gene matches: 10. The length of the CDR3 is 14 residues. The CDR3 DNA is TGCAGCGTTAAAGGCACAGGGGGATCGGATACGCAGTATTTT. Residues: CSVKGTGGSDTQYF.

This clonotype was detected ten times or more. The chain combines TRBV2 with TRBJ2-2; 11 bases are a match to TRBD1. The V gene's germline CDR1 is SNHLY and CDR2 FYNNEI. V was pared by 6 bases and J by 5 bases, with 5 bases of the junction left unmatched. The CDR3 totals 15 residues. This CDR3 is CASSAGQGATGELFF. The CDR3 nucleotides are TGTGCCAGCAGCGCCGGACAGGGGGCAACCGGGGAGCTGTTTTTT.

This clonotype was found many times. CDR3 sequence: CASSLFGTDNQPQHF. CDR3 sequence (DNA): TGTGCCAGCAGCTTATTCGGGACAGACAATCAGCCCCAGCATTTT. V and J are TRBV7-2 and TRBJ1-5; 7 bases map to TRBD1. Germline V gene sequence: CDR1 SGHTA, CDR2 FQGNSA. The CDR3 consists of 15 residues. The J segment lost 3 bases and the V segment lost 2 bases, leaving 4 bases of the junction unmatched.

This clonotype was observed many times. The chain links TRBV12-5 to TRBJ2-1, with 8 nucleotides matching TRBD2. CDR1 LGHNT and CDR2 FRNRAP come from the germline V gene. The CDR3 is 15 residues long. V lost 4 bases to trimming and J lost 4 bases; unmatched junction nucleotides: 6. CDR3 DNA: TGTGCTAGTGGTTGGGATAGCGGGACTTACAATGAGCAGTTCTTC. Translated: CASGWDSGTYNEQFF.

There are a few counts of this clonotype. V usage is TRBV2 and J usage is TRBJ2-5; D is possibly TRBD1 (5 bases). This CDR3 contains 14 residues. Germline CDR1 reads SNHLY; CDR2 reads FYNNEI. Trimming removed 8 bases at V and 2 bases at J, with 15 bases between. CDR3 DNA: TGTGCCAGCTGTCTTAGAGCAGGGCAAGAGACCCAGTACTTC. Protein: CASCLRAGQETQYF. Based on the CDR3 plus reference TRBV2 and TRBJ2-5, the full variable domain is EPEVTQTPSHQVTQMGQEVILRCVPISNHLYFYWYRQILGQKVEFLVSFYNNEISEKSEIFDDQFSVERPDGSNFTLKIRSTKLEDSAMYFCASCLRAGQETQYFGPGTRLLVL.

This clonotype was seen ten or more times. The chain combines TRBV11-2 with TRBJ2-7; D is unresolved. The CDR3 contains 12 residues. Germline V CDR1 and CDR2: SGHAT, FQNNGV. The V end lost 0 bases, the J end lost 9 bases, and 9 bases lay between the germline ends. CDR3 nucleotide sequence: TGTGCCAGCAGCTTAGATCATGTATCGCAGTACTTC. As protein: CASSLDHVSQYF.

This clonotype was detected a few times. The rearrangement uses TRBV27 and TRBJ2-4; D may match TRBD1 or TRBD2 (6 bases each). CDR1 is MNHEY, CDR2 SMNVEV, per germline (reference sequence). Between the trimmed V and J ends, which lost 0 bases and 0 bases, there was a span of 9 bases. The CDR3 is 16 residues long. The CDR3 here is CASSLSGGLAKNIQYF. The DNA of the CDR3 is TGTGCCAGCAGTTTATCAGGGGGGCTAGCCAAAAACATTCAGTACTTC.

This clonotype showed up many times. The V gene is TRBV12-3 or TRBV12-4, the J gene TRBJ1-5; TRBD1 agrees at 9 bases. The CDR3 has 15 residues. With V trimmed by 5 bases and J by 7 bases, 9 bases remained unmatched. The CDR3 protein is CASSPLQGAGQPQHF. The CDR3 bases are TGTGCCAGCAGTCCCCTACAGGGGGCAGGGCAGCCCCAGCATTTT.

With regard to this clonotype: A much larger clone lies one base from this, so it may be a read error. This chain links TRBV27 with TRBJ2-7; D is possibly TRBD2 (6 bases). V shed 6 bases and J shed 2 bases, with 17 bases lying between them. The germline CDR1 and CDR2 sequences are MNHEY and SMNVEV (reference sequence). The length of the CDR3 is 15 residues. The CDR3: CASRLTLAETYEQYF. The CDR3 DNA reads as TGTGCCAGCAGATTGACGTTAGCGGAAACCTACGAGCAGTACTTC.

This clonotype was counted many times. The chain has TRBV19 and TRBJ2-1; 10 positions agree with TRBD2. Germline assignment: CDR1 LNHDA and CDR2 SQIVND (reference sequence). CDR3 length equals 14 residues. V shed 5 bases, J shed 7 bases, and the junction held 5 bases outside the gene matches. The CDR3, as DNA: TGTGCCAGTAGTGTATTAGCGGGGGGTAATGAGCAGTTCTTC. Translation: CASSVLAGGNEQFF.

The sample holds a few counts of this clonotype. V and J are TRBV3-1 and TRBJ2-2, with 13 bases identical to TRBD2. The length of the CDR3 is 18 residues. The junction had 7 bases not matched to a gene; V was cut back by 1 base and J by 5 bases. The germline gives CDR1 LGHDT, CDR2 YNNKEL (reference sequence). CDR3 region: CASSQARGLAGATGELFF. In DNA, the CDR3 is TGTGCCAGCAGCCAAGCCCGAGGACTAGCGGGAGCTACCGGGGAGCTGTTTTTT. Variable domain in full (rest from reference TRBV3-1 and TRBJ2-2): DTAVSQTPKYLVTQMGNDKSIKCEQNLGHDTMYWYKQDSKKFLKIMFSYNNKELIINETVPNRFSPKSPDKAHLNLHINSLELGDSAVYFCASSQARGLAGATGELFFGEGSRLTVL.

This clonotype was found many times. The rearrangement links TRBV5-1 to TRBJ2-2; the D gene is possibly TRBD1 (5 bases). The length of the CDR3 is 14 residues. V dropped 5 bases and J dropped 2 bases, with 10 bases sitting between them. The germline CDR1 and CDR2 sequences are SGHRS and YFSETQ. This CDR3 reads CASSPQANTGELFF. Here the CDR3 DNA reads TGCGCCAGCAGTCCACAGGCAAACACCGGGGAGCTGTTTTTT.

This chain connects TRBV11-2 to TRBJ2-3, with unresolved D. Germline loops: CDR1 SGHAT, CDR2 FQNNGV. V lost 5 bases and J lost 2, with 14 bases in between. The CDR3 length is 15 residues. CDR3 protein: CASSPQGRDTDTQYF. The CDR3 DNA is TGTGCCAGCAGCCCTCAAGGCAGAGACACAGATACGCAGTATTTT. Full variable domain (missing parts from reference TRBV11-2 and TRBJ2-3): EAGVAQSPRYKIIEKRQSVAFWCNPISGHATLYWYQQILGQGPKLLIQFQNNGVVDDSQLPKDRFSAERLKGVDSTLKIQPAKLEDSAVYLCASSPQGRDTDTQYFGPGTRLTVL.

This clonotype was counted between two and nine times. A much larger clone sits a single nucleotide away, making a read error possible. The V and J genes are TRBV7-6 and TRBJ1-3; possible D gene TRBD1, 5 bases. This CDR3 is 17 amino acids long. The germline CDR1 and CDR2 sequences are SGHVS and FNYEAQ. V was trimmed by 2 bases and J by 6 bases, leaving 20 bases between them. CDR3 region: CASSLSSGDVAENTIYF. The CDR3 coding sequence is TGTGCCAGCAGCTTAAGTTCGGGGGATGTCGCTGAAAACACCATATATTTT.

This clonotype was detected many times. This rearrangement joins TRBV11-2 to TRBJ2-1; possibly TRBD2 for D (5 bases). The V and J ends lost 5 bases and 3 bases respectively, with 8 bases between them. This CDR3 region has 13 residues. CDR1 and CDR2 from the germline V gene are SGHAT and FQNNGV. CDR3 region: CASSAGLYNEQFF. DNA of the CDR3: TGTGCCAGCAGCGCCGGACTCTACAATGAGCAGTTCTTC. The complete variable domain, with remaining parts taken from reference TRBV11-2 and TRBJ2-1, reads EAGVAQSPRYKIIEKRQSVAFWCNPISGHATLYWYQQILGQGPKLLIQFQNNGVVDDSQLPKDRFSAERLKGVDSTLKIQPAKLEDSAVYLCASSAGLYNEQFFGPGTRLTVL.

This clonotype has ten or more counts. The chain uses TRBV7-2 and TRBJ2-7; unclear D gene. This CDR3 region has 15 residues. Germline assignment: CDR1 SGHTA and CDR2 FQGNSA. Trimming shortened V by 1 base and J by 6 bases, and 16 bases separated the two germline ends. CDR3 nucleotides: TGTGCCAGCAGCTTAGAGTTACAGCCAGTTGGCGAGCAGTACTTC. The encoded protein is CASSLELQPVGEQYF.

This clonotype was picked up a small number of times. The rearrangement uses TRBV3-1 and TRBJ2-3; no clear D gene. CDR3 length: 16 amino acids. Germline-derived CDR1 and CDR2 are LGHDT and YNNKEL (reference sequence). Trimming cost V 0 bases and J 1 base, with 11 bases left between them. CDR3 loop: CASSQDKGYRTDTQYF. In DNA form, the CDR3 reads TGTGCCAGCAGCCAAGATAAAGGATACCGCACAGATACGCAGTATTTT.

The table lists this clonotype with many counts. The gene calls are TRBV11-3 and TRBJ2-3; D remains unclear. Germline CDR1 reads SGHNT; CDR2 reads YENEEA. V was trimmed by 3 bases and J by 0 bases, leaving 7 bases between them. This CDR3 has 14 residues. Written as DNA, the CDR3 is TGTGCCAGCAGCTTCTCCCCTAGCACAGATACGCAGTATTTT. Translated: CASSFSPSTDTQYF.

The chain links TRBV5-4 to TRBJ2-1; 10 nucleotides align to TRBD2. CDR1 is SGHNT and CDR2 is YYREEE in the germline V gene (reference sequence). This CDR3 spans 15 amino acids. J lost 8 bases, V lost 4 bases, and 9 bases had no gene match. The CDR3 DNA follows: TGTGCCAGCAGCCCCCGAATAGCGGGAGGCGATGAGCAGTTCTTC. Amino acid sequence: CASSPRIAGGDEQFF.

The gene calls are TRBV6-2 or TRBV6-3 and TRBJ1-1; a possible D gene is TRBD1 (5 bases). Germline V CDR1 and CDR2: MNHEY, SVGEGT. The V and J ends lost 2 bases and 0 bases respectively, with 13 bases between them. The CDR3 spans 16 residues. This CDR3 reads CASSYNPGGVNTEAFF. The CDR3 DNA sequence: TGTGCCAGCAGTTACAATCCGGGAGGGGTGAACACTGAAGCTTTCTTT.